This paragraph reports one TCR beta chain. The antigen is unknown. This sample was taken from a study of T-cell reconstitution after alpha-beta-depleted transplantation in children. J was trimmed by 8 bases and V by 6 bases; bases with no gene match: 11. The CDR3 loop spans 14 amino acids. The germline gives CDR1 SGHRS, CDR2 YFSETQ. Study outcomes and limitations: Some patients owed their high day-60 TCRbeta diversity to surviving recipient T cells and thymic progenitors.

Unique molecular identifiers were incorporated into the prepared TCRbeta library. TCRdb re-called the PCR reads through MiXCR, storing one row per CDR3 protein. The sample holds approximately 230,000 distinct CDR3 sequences; 20% to 30% are singletons and the top ten take about 5%. The source of this sequence is a female patient aged 2-10 years who had a stem cell transplant for congenital amegakaryocytic thrombocytopenia, so the T cells may come from the graft donor. The chain carries TRBV5-1 and TRBJ1-2; TRBD1 matches 9 bases. The source was PBMCs, mostly from graft donor cells, collected 360 days after TCRalphabeta/CD19-depleted stem cell transplant. CDR3 region: CASKRDRVVGGYTF. The CDR3, as DNA: TGCGCCAGCAAAAGGGACAGGGTTGTTGGAGGCTACACCTTC. Combining the CDR3 with reference TRBV5-1 and TRBJ1-2 gives the whole variable domain KAGVTQTPRYLIKTRGQQVTLSCSPISGHRSVSWYQQTPGQGLQFLFEYFSETQRNKGNFPGRFSGRQFSNSRSEMNVSTLELGDSALYLCASKRDRVVGGYTFGSGTRLTVV.